This T cell receptor (beta chain) was sequenced for a study of sequential checkpoint blockade in melanoma (dated 2019 in TCRdb). Study-level background: Patients were assigned by 1:1 randomization to either first-line nivolumab followed by ipilimumab (arm A) or ipilimumab followed by nivolumab (arm B). Maintenance nivolumab was given following each of the two trial sequences. TCRbeta immunosequencing was performed on DNA from 91 pretreatment melanoma tumor samples. For approximately 20 patients, matched tumor biopsies were taken both before treatment and at week 13, after single-agent nivolumab (arm A) or ipilimumab (arm B). In roughly 85% of the matched pre- and post-treatment tumor biopsy pairs, both biopsies came from the same lesion.

The treatment or condition label for this specimen denotes: randomized to nivolumab then ipilimumab (arm A) or the reverse (arm B). Prior DNA-damaging chemotherapy had not been received by any trial patient. CheckMate 064, a randomized, open-label phase II trial of sequential checkpoint blockade, was the source of the samples, all of which came from patients with melanoma. Genomic DNA from formalin-fixed paraffin-embedded (FFPE) tissue samples was used for tumor TCR sequencing. This clone is classified as large (0.1 to 1%). The antigen it recognizes is unknown. No much larger clone exists at a distance of one base, and base qualities are not known. General findings and caveats noted by the study authors: Validation of the response-prediction model combining TCR metrics and mutation burden is needed in larger, independent patient cohorts. Patients whose tumor T-cell fraction and clonality increased by week 13 were about 30 times more likely to achieve clinical benefit. In the nivolumab-first arm (arm A), pretreatment tumor TIL clonality was associated with response (P = .04). PD-L1 staining and CD8+ T-cell counts correlated with tumor T-cell fraction and clonality, whereas mutational load did not. Small sample sizes and reduced statistical power limited the analyses of tumor T-cell fraction within each arm.

The germline V gene specifies MDHEN as CDR1 and SYDVKM as CDR2. Including the terminal cysteine and phenylalanine, the CDR3 comprises 15 residues. Solely the CDR3 DNA is kept, with 45 bases framed from the first base. Trimming at the junction amounts to 3 bases on V and 0 bases on J, and the germline ends lie 11 bases apart. The immunoSEQ Assay was used to immunosequence TCRbeta CDR3 regions from genomic DNA. Genomic DNA was amplified by bias-controlled multiplex PCR before high-throughput sequencing. In the original analysis: To quantify the absolute abundance of each unique TCRbeta CDR3 region, the sequences were collapsed and filtered. Clonality was defined as 1 minus Pielou's evenness and was calculated using productive rearrangements only. To compute tumor T-cell fraction, TCRbeta template counts were normalized to usable DNA, with usable DNA estimated from several housekeeping genes. A previously published method was used to identify clones whose frequencies were significantly greater in on-treatment samples than in baseline samples. This is the immuneACCESS table as TCRdb keeps it, with only in-frame sequences that have V and J called. A part of the clones is gone; compared with another copy, unresolved V genes explain less than half, and the rest is unexplained. That table is the source of V, J and clone size, and D and trimming were worked out from the DNA. The table for this sample lists under 6,000 clones; more than 30% of them were counted only once. The top ten clonotypes cover around 10% of the sample.

The receptor chain draws on TRBV28 and TRBJ1-1, with no D gene named confidently. The starting material was tumor tissue (inferred from file names), obtained from a patient given nivolumab and ipilimumab in sequence. The TCR was taken from a human donor with melanoma. The CDR3 region: CASSFRTSMNTEAFF. The sequenced DNA is TGTGCCAGCAGTTTCAGGACTTCCATGAACACTGAAGCTTTCTTT.